This T cell receptor beta chain comes out of a study of OX40 agonist ivuxolimab in advanced cancers. As for the study in general: Participants could have had prior anti-PD-1, anti-PD-L1 or anti-CTLA-4 therapy, and 40% had some.

Sequencing was performed with immunoSEQ multiplex PCR; in TCRdb, only in-frame clones are kept and a portion is missing. The sample holds about 77,000 clones, about 90% seen once. The CDR3 has 13 amino acids. V lost 8 bases to trimming and J lost 3 bases, with 14 bases between them. Germline V CDR1 and CDR2: SNHLY, FYNNEI. Sequencing was performed on CD4+ or CD8+ T cells sorted from blood, taken in a trial of the OX40 agonist ivuxolimab. The TCR comes from an adult with an advanced solid tumor such as melanoma, head and neck, liver or kidney cancer. The chain recombines TRBV2 with TRBJ2-7; a weak D match, TRBD1 (6 bases). The CDR3 DNA is TGTGCCAGCCACCGGGACAACAACTACGAGCAGTACTTC. The encoded protein is CASHRDNNYEQYF. Looking up the rest from reference TRBV2 and TRBJ2-7 gives the full variable domain: EPEVTQTPSHQVTQMGQEVILRCVPISNHLYFYWYRQILGQKVEFLVSFYNNEISEKSEIFDDQFSVERPDGSNFTLKIRSTKLEDSAMYFCASHRDNNYEQYFGPGTRLTVT.